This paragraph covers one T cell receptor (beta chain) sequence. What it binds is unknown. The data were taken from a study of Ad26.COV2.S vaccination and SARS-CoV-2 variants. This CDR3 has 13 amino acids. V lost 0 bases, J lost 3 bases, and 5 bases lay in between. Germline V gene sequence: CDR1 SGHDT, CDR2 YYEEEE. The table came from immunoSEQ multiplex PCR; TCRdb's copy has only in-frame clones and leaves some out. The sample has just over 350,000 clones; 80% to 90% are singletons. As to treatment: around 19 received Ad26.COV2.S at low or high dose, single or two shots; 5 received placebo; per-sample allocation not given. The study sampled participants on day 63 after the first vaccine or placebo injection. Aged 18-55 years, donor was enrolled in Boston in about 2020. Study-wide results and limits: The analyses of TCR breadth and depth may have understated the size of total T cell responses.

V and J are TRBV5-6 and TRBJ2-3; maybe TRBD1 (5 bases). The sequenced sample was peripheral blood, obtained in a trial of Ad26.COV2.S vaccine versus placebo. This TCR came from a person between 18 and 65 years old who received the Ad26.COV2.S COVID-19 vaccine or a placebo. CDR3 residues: CASSLEGTDTQYF. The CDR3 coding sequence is TGTGCCAGCAGCTTGGAGGGGACAGATACGCAGTATTTT. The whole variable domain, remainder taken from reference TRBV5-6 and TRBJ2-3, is DAGVTQSPTHLIKTRGQQVTLRCSPKSGHDTVSWYQQALGQGPQFIFQYYEEEERQRGNFPDRFSGHQFPNYSSELNVNALLLGDSALYLCASSLEGTDTQYFGPGTRLTVL.